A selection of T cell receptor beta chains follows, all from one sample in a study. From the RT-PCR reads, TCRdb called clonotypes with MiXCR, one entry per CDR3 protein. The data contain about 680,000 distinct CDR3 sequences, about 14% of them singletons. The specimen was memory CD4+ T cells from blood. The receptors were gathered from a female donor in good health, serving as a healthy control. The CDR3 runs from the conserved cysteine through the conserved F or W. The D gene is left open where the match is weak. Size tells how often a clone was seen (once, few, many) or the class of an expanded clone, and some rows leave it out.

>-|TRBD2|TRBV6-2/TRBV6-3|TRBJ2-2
CASSYFASGGMNTGELFF
TGTGCCAGCAGTTACTTCGCTAGCGGGGGGATGAACACCGGGGAGCTGTTTTTT
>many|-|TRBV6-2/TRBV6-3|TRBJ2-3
CASSPTSRTDTQYF
TGTGCCAGCAGTCCGACTAGTCGCACAGATACGCAGTATTTT
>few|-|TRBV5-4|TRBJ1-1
CASSAQQNTEAFF
TGTGCCAGCAGCGCCCAACAGAACACTGAAGCTTTCTTT
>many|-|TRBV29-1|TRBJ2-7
CSVQPGTRTYEQYF
TGCAGCGTTCAACCCGGGACAAGGACCTACGAGCAGTACTTC
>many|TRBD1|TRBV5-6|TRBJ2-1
CASRMLDRGSYNEQFF
TGTGCCAGCAGAATGTTGGACAGGGGATCCTACAATGAGCAGTTCTTC
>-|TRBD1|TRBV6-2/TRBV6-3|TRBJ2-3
CASSYDGQGAADTQYF
TGTGCCAGCAGTTACGACGGGCAGGGGGCAGCAGATACGCAGTATTTT
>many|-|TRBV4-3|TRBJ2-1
CASSQGMAGFGYNEQFF
TGCGCCAGCAGCCAAGGCATGGCGGGTTTTGGGTACAATGAGCAGTTCTTC
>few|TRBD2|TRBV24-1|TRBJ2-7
CATSDSTRASGSYEQYF
TGTGCCACCAGTGATTCTACCCGAGCTAGCGGCTCCTACGAGCAGTACTTC
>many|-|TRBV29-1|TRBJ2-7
CSALRGRGSYEQYF
TGCAGCGCCCTGAGGGGACGGGGCTCCTACGAGCAGTACTTC
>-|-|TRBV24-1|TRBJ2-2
CATSEKPGELFF
TGTGCCACCAGTGAGAAACCCGGGGAGCTGTTTTTT
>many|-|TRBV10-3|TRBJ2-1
CAISESVGGGEQFF
TGTGCCATCAGTGAGTCGGTAGGAGGTGGTGAGCAGTTCTTC
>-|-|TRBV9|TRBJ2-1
CASSVVQGGEQFF
TGTGCCAGCAGCGTAGTACAGGGTGGTGAGCAGTTCTTC
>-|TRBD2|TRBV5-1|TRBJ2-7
CASSLLAGASNEQYF
TGCGCCAGCAGCTTGCTCGCGGGAGCGTCCAACGAGCAGTACTTC
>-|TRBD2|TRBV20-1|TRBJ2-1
CSATSGGARSYNEQFF
TGCAGTGCAACTAGCGGGGGGGCGCGCTCCTACAATGAGCAGTTCTTC
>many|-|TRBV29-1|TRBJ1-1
CSVRTGSVNTEAFF
TGCAGCGTTCGAACGGGCAGTGTGAACACTGAAGCTTTCTTT
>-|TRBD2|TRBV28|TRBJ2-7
CASSPAGTSANYEQYF
TGTGCCAGCAGTCCTGCCGGGACTAGCGCAAACTACGAGCAGTACTTC
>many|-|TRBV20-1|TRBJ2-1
CSARDREWDNEQFF
TGCAGTGCTAGAGATAGGGAGTGGGACAATGAGCAGTTCTTC
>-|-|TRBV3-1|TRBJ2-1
CASSQIGGNEQFF
TGTGCCAGCAGCCAAATCGGCGGCAATGAGCAGTTCTTC
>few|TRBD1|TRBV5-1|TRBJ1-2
CASSQSAQGAYGYTF
TGCGCCAGCAGCCAGAGCGCCCAGGGGGCGTATGGCTACACCTTC
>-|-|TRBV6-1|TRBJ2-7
CASSEGTSTYEQYF
TGTGCCAGCAGTGAGGGGACATCAACCTACGAGCAGTACTTC
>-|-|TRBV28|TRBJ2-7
CASWGFYEQYF
TGTGCCAGCTGGGGCTTCTACGAGCAGTACTTC
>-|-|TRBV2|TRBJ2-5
CASTMNPETQYF
TGTGCCAGCACCATGAACCCAGAGACCCAGTACTTC
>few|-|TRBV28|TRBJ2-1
CASSQPGANEQFF
TGTGCCAGCAGCCAACCCGGGGCCAATGAGCAGTTCTTC
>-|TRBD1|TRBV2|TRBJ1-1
CASSTTGAAEAFF
TGTGCCAGCAGTACGACAGGGGCCGCTGAAGCTTTCTTT
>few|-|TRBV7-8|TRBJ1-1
CASSPIVNTEAFF
TGTGCCAGCAGCCCCATAGTCAACACTGAAGCTTTCTTT
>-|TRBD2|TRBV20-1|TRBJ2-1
CSRDRIREGQGEQFF
TGCAGTAGAGATCGGATACGGGAGGGCCAGGGAGAGCAGTTCTTC
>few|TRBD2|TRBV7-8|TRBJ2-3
CASSLRTSGGATDTQYF
TGTGCCAGCAGCTTAAGGACTAGCGGGGGGGCCACAGATACGCAGTATTTT
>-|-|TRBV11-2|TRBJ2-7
CASSSSTGFYEQYF
TGTGCCAGCAGCTCGTCAACAGGGTTCTACGAGCAGTACTTC
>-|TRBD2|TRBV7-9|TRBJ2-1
CASSLTSLAASSYNEQFF
TGTGCCAGCAGCTTAACTTCCCTAGCGGCAAGCTCCTACAATGAGCAGTTCTTC
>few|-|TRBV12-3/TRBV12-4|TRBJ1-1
CASSLLDSPKAFF
TGTGCCAGCAGTCTACTGGACAGTCCAAAAGCTTTCTTT
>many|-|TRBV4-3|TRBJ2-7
CASSQVIQGYEQYF
TGCGCCAGCAGCCAAGTGATACAGGGCTACGAGCAGTACTTC